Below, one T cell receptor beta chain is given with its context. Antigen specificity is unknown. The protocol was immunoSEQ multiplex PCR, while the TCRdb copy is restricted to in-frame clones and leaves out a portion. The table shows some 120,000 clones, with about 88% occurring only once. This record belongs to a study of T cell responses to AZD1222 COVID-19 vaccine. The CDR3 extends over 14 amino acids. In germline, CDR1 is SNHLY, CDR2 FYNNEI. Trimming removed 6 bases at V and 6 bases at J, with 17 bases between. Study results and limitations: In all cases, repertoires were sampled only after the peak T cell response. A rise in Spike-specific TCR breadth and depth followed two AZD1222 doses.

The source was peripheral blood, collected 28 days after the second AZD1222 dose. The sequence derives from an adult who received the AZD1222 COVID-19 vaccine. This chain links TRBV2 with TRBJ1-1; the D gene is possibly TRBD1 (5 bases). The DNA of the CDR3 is TGTGCCAGCAGGACTGACAGCCAGAAGCCTGAAGCTTTCTTT. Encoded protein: CASRTDSQKPEAFF.